Below, 21 T cell receptor beta chains from the same sample are listed, as sequenced in a study of blood T cells in healthy people across ages. The second PCR ran roughly 6 to 11 cycles with a sample-barcoded 5' primer and J-beta primers. TCRdb fed the 5' RACE reads into MiXCR, producing one record per CDR3 protein. Of 1.5 million to 1.8 million distinct CDR3 sequences in the sample, less than 45% were seen once. The material sequenced was blood. Every receptor here comes from a woman between 18 and 29 years old in good health.

There are many counts of this clonotype. The chain is built from TRBV4-3 and TRBJ1-2, with D possibly being TRBD1 (5 bases). Germline CDR1 and CDR2: LGHNA and YSLEER. With 3 bases removed from V and 5 bases from J, the gap between germline ends came to 19 bases. This CDR3 spans 16 amino acids. The CDR3 reads CASSHQDSLRMYGYTF. The CDR3 DNA reads as TGCGCCAGCAGCCATCAAGACAGCCTGCGAATGTATGGCTACACCTTC.

The rearrangement links TRBV6-5 to TRBJ2-6; D is unresolved. V shed 8 bases and J shed 3 bases, with 5 bases lying between them. CDR1 is MNHEY, CDR2 SVGAGI, per germline. This CDR3 spans 12 amino acids. CDR3 coding DNA: TGTGCCAGCCTTGATGGGGCCAACGTCCTGACTTTC. This encodes CASLDGANVLTF.

This chain connects TRBV30 to TRBJ2-3; the D gene could be TRBD1 or TRBD2 (5 bases each). The V gene lost 2 bases and the J gene lost 0 bases, with 18 bases spanning the gap. The CDR3 has 17 residues. Germline V gene lookup returns CDR1 GTSNPN and CDR2 SVGIG (reference sequence). The CDR3 sequence: CAWSTGIGTPSTDTQYF. The CDR3 DNA is TGTGCCTGGAGTACTGGGATTGGGACCCCTAGCACAGATACGCAGTATTTT.

This clonotype showed up just a few times. The DNA of the CDR3 is TGCAGCGTTGTTACTAGCGGGAGGACCTACGAGCAGTACTTC. It encodes CSVVTSGRTYEQYF. The rearrangement uses TRBV29-1 and TRBJ2-7; 12 nucleotides line up with TRBD2. V trimming: 4 bases; J trimming: 2 bases; junction bases outside the gene matches: 3. This CDR3 has 14 residues. CDR1 SQVTM and CDR2 ANQGSEA come from the germline V gene.

At least ten counts were recorded for this clonotype. This chain links TRBV4-2 with TRBJ2-7, with TRBD2 as a possible D gene (5 bases). V dropped 1 base and J dropped 4 bases, with 11 bases sitting between them. The CDR3 totals 14 residues. The V gene's germline CDR1 is LGHNA and CDR2 YNFKEQ. DNA of the CDR3: TGTGCCAGCAGCCAAGGCCCGAGGGTTTACGAGCAGTACTTC. Its translation is CASSQGPRVYEQYF.

The V and J genes are TRBV7-2 and TRBJ2-5; maybe TRBD1 (6 bases). CDR1 and CDR2 (germline): SGHTA, FQGNSA. The V and J ends lost 3 bases and 7 bases respectively, with 21 bases between them. The CDR3 sequence is 16 residues long. DNA for the CDR3: TGTGCCAGCAGCTTTCGCCCAGGGGTAGGAAAGACGACCCAGTACTTC. The encoded protein is CASSFRPGVGKTTQYF.

J is TRBJ2-4 and V is TRBV29-1, with unresolved D. The J call may be faulty, since TRBJ2-7 better matches the DNA end. There are 17 residues in the CDR3. The germline gives CDR1 SQVTM, CDR2 ANQGSEA. The chain's CDR3 is CSVEDSASQGPQYEQYF. DNA for the CDR3: TGCAGCGTTGAAGATTCAGCAAGCCAAGGTCCCCAGTACGAGCAGTACTTC.

V usage is TRBV27 and J usage is TRBJ2-7, with D tentatively TRBD1 or TRBD2 (5 bases each). Looked up from germline, CDR1 is MNHEY and CDR2 is SMNVEV (reference sequence). Trimming removed 4 bases from V and 1 base from J, with 8 bases in between. This CDR3 has 13 amino acids. As DNA, the CDR3 is TGTGCCAGCAGTTGGGGGAAATCCTACGAGCAGTACTTC. It codes for CASSWGKSYEQYF.

The J gene is TRBJ2-1, the V gene TRBV18; 9 bases agree with TRBD2. CDR3 length equals 15 residues. Trimming took 3 bases from V and 8 from J; bases not matched to a gene: 8. Germline V gene data show CDR1 as KGHSH and CDR2 as LQKENI. As DNA, the CDR3 is TGTGCCAGCTCACCGAAGCTAGCGGGGTTTGATGAGCAGTTCTTC. As protein: CASSPKLAGFDEQFF.

This clonotype has more than one count but fewer than ten. This chain connects TRBV12-3 or TRBV12-4 to TRBJ1-1; no reliable D call. This CDR3 comprises 14 residues. Trimming stripped 5 bases from V and 1 base from J, with 11 bases between. In DNA form, the CDR3 reads TGTGCCAGCAGTCCGGCCCTGAGGAACACTGAAGCTTTCTTT. Amino acid sequence: CASSPALRNTEAFF.

This clonotype was seen only once. The chain uses TRBV6-5 and TRBJ2-6, with unresolved D. The CDR3 runs 16 residues. V was clipped by 5 bases and J by 3 bases, with 14 bases between them. Germline V gene sequence: CDR1 MNHEY, CDR2 SVGAGI. The DNA of the CDR3 is TGTGCCAGCAGTCCCTTTTCGGCGGATGGGGCCAACGTCCTGACTTTC. Amino acids: CASSPFSADGANVLTF.

Only a few counts were recorded for this clonotype. V and J are TRBV7-6 and TRBJ2-3; TRBD1 aligns across 7 bases. Looked up from germline, CDR1 is SGHVS and CDR2 is FNYEAQ. The V and J ends lost 5 bases and 2 bases, in that order; junction bases with no gene match: 10. The CDR3 contains 16 residues. CDR3 protein: CASSRGQGDYTDTQYF. The CDR3 nucleotides are TGTGCCAGCAGCCGCGGGCAGGGGGATTACACAGATACGCAGTATTTT. The full variable domain, completed using reference TRBV7-6 and TRBJ2-3, is GAGVSQSPRYKVTKRGQDVALRCDPISGHVSLYWYRQALGQGPEFLTYFNYEAQQDKSGLPNDRFSAERPEGSISTLTIQRTEQRDSAMYRCASSRGQGDYTDTQYFGPGTRLTVL.

V and J are TRBV20-1 and TRBJ2-3; 10 bases line up with TRBD1. Germline CDR1 is DFQATT and CDR2 is SNEGSKA (reference sequence). The CDR3 extends over 15 amino acids. Losses at the gene ends were 6 bases for V and 2 bases for J; bases not matched to a gene: 8. The CDR3 DNA reads TGCAGTGCGCGGGACAGGGGATACTTCACAGATACGCAGTATTTT. Residues: CSARDRGYFTDTQYF.

The chain uses TRBV29-1 and TRBJ1-3, with D unclear. CDR3 length: 14 amino acids. In germline, CDR1 is SQVTM, CDR2 ANQGSEA. Trimming shortened V by 4 bases and J by 0 bases, and 10 bases separated the two germline ends. This CDR3 is CSVGLGYSGNTIYF. The DNA of the CDR3 is TGCAGCGTTGGTCTGGGCTACTCTGGAAACACCATATATTTT.

This clonotype was found once. The chain is built from TRBV2 and TRBJ1-6; D gene ambiguous. The CDR3 consists of 14 residues. V was clipped by 0 bases and J by 9 bases, with 9 bases between them. Germline V CDR1 and CDR2: SNHLY, FYNNEI. The CDR3 loop reads CASSEAHGGSPLHF. The CDR3 DNA is TGTGCCAGCAGTGAAGCTCACGGAGGTTCACCCCTCCACTTT.

The chain couples TRBV20-1 to TRBJ2-1; D not resolved. The last part of the DNA fits TRBJ2-7 better; the J call may be wrong. The CDR3 totals 15 residues. Germline loops: CDR1 DFQATT, CDR2 SNEGSKA (reference sequence). Here the CDR3 DNA reads TGCAGTGCTAGCTTCTCCCGGAGCTCCTACAATGAGCAGTACTTC. This translates into CSASFSRSSYNEQYF.

The rearrangement uses TRBV29-1 and TRBJ2-7; D not certain. Germline CDR1 and CDR2: SQVTM and ANQGSEA. The CDR3 length is 13 residues. V lost 0 bases and J 1 base, leaving 7 bases between the germline ends. This chain's CDR3 is CSVEEVGSYEQYF. CDR3 DNA: TGCAGCGTTGAAGAGGTGGGGTCCTACGAGCAGTACTTC.

This clonotype turned up a few times. The rearrangement uses TRBV3-1 and TRBJ2-1; 9 nucleotides agree with TRBD1. CDR1 is LGHDT and CDR2 is YNNKEL in the germline V gene (reference sequence). The CDR3 has 15 residues. J was trimmed by 9 bases and V by 3 bases; bases with no gene match: 9. The CDR3 sequence is CASSQPGQGVVEQFF. CDR3 DNA: TGTGCCAGCAGCCAGCCGGGACAGGGCGTTGTTGAGCAGTTCTTC.

The table lists this clonotype with a few counts. The chain has TRBV12-3 or TRBV12-4 and TRBJ1-1; D ambiguous. The length of the CDR3 is 14 residues. V gave up 6 bases and J gave up 1 base, with 12 bases separating them. The CDR3 DNA reads as TGTGCCAGCAGGGACGGTGTAGGGAACACTGAAGCTTTCTTT. Its translation is CASRDGVGNTEAFF.

The rearrangement links TRBV7-2 to TRBJ2-2; 7 bases are shared with TRBD1. This CDR3 spans 16 amino acids. In germline, CDR1 is SGHTA, CDR2 FQGNSA. Trimming cost V 5 bases and J 5 bases; bases outside gene matches: 11. The CDR3 DNA reads as TGTGCCAGCAGCCGACAGGGTGTAAGAGGGACCGGGGAGCTGTTTTTT. It yields the protein CASSRQGVRGTGELFF.

This clonotype was observed a single time. This chain uses TRBV27 with TRBJ1-2, with D perhaps matching TRBD1 (6 bases). Germline V CDR1 and CDR2: MNHEY, SMNVEV (reference sequence). The CDR3 length is 13 residues. The V end lost 5 bases, the J end lost 5 bases, and 12 bases lay between the germline ends. The CDR3 region has the DNA TGTGCCAGCAGTGACAGGAACCGGTATGGCTACACCTTC. Translated: CASSDRNRYGYTF.